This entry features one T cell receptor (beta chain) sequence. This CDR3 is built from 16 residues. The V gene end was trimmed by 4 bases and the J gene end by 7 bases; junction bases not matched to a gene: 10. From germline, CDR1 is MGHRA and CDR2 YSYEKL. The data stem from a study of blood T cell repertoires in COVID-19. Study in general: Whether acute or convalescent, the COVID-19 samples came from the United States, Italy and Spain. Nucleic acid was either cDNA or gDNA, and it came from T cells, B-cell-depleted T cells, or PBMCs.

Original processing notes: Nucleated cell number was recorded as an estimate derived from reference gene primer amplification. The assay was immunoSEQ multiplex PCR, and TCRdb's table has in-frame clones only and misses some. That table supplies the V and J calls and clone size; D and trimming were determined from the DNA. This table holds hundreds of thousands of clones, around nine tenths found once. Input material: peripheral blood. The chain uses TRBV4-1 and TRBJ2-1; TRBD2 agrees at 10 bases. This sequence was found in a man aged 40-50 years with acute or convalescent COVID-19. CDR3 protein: CASSLPPLAGVNEQFF. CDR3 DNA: TGCGCCAGCAGCCTCCCCCCGCTAGCGGGAGTTAATGAGCAGTTCTTC.